The 29 T cell receptor beta chains reported below all come from one sample, sequenced in a study of vaccination and CD4 T cells after COVID-19. Indicated treatment: approximately nine-day PBMC culture with coronavirus spike peptide pools or control peptides (ViraFEST assay). These receptors' targets are unknown. Sequenced with the Oncomine TCR Beta short-read assay was DNA taken from cultured CD4+ T cells. TCRdb redid the calling of the PCR reads with MiXCR, one entry per CDR3 protein. The table includes roughly 20,000 distinct CDR3 sequences, roughly 50% detected once. The sequencing input was CD4+ T cells from blood, cultured in vitro. The receptors were gathered from a human donor who had recovered from COVID-19.

The gene calls are TRBV15 and TRBJ1-3, with a tentative D call TRBD1 (5 bases). Germline CDR1 LNHNV, CDR2 YYDKDF (reference sequence). The CDR3 has 16 amino acids. Trimming removed 0 bases from V and 0 bases from J, with 9 bases in between. CDR3 sequence (DNA): TGTGCCACCAGCAGAGAGGGGGGAAGCTCTGGAAACACCATATATTTT. It specifies CATSREGGSSGNTIYF. The whole variable domain, remainder taken from reference TRBV15 and TRBJ1-3, is DAMVIQNPRYQVTQFGKPVTLSCSQTLNHNVMYWYQQKSSQAPKLLFHYYDKDFNNEADTPDNFQSRRPNTSFCFLDIRSPGLGDTAMYLCATSREGGSSGNTIYFGEGSWLTVV.

The rearrangement uses TRBV18 and TRBJ1-6, with 11 bases aligning to TRBD1. V was pared by 6 bases and J by 8 bases, with 6 bases of the junction left unmatched. This CDR3 is 15 amino acids long. Germline V gene lookup returns CDR1 KGHSH and CDR2 LQKENI. This CDR3 reads CASSPSGQGDSPLHF. Here the CDR3 DNA reads TGTGCCAGCTCCCCCTCGGGACAGGGGGATTCACCCCTCCACTTT.

This clonotype was recorded once. The V and J genes are TRBV9 and TRBJ1-5; D possibly corresponds to TRBD1 (5 bases). Germline values: CDR1 SGDLS, CDR2 YYNGEE. CDR3 length: 17 residues. Trimming pared 3 bases from V and 4 bases from J, leaving 20 bases between. The CDR3 sequence: CASSGGTGLVGNQPQHF. The CDR3 DNA reads TGTGCCAGCAGCGGGGGAACAGGTTTGGTGGGGAATCAGCCCCAGCATTTT.

This CDR3 is CASSQVSETEQFF. CDR3 nucleotide sequence: TGTGCCAGCAGCCAGGTATCGGAGACGGAGCAGTTCTTC. This rearrangement joins TRBV11-3 to TRBJ2-1, with no clear D. There are 13 residues in the CDR3. V shed 5 bases and J shed 10 bases, with 15 bases lying between them. Germline CDR1 SGHNT, CDR2 YENEEA. Supplemented by reference TRBV11-3 and TRBJ2-1, the full variable domain reads EAGVVQSPRYKIIEKKQPVAFWCNPISGHNTLYWYLQNLGQGPELLIRYENEEAVDDSQLPKDRFSAERLKGVDSTLKIQPAELGDSAVYLCASSQVSETEQFFGPGTRLTVL.

This clonotype was counted only a few times. This chain uses TRBV2 with TRBJ1-6, with D possibly TRBD1 on 6 matching bases. CDR3 length equals 15 residues. The V gene lost 8 bases and the J gene lost 8 bases, with 19 bases spanning the gap. The germline CDR1 and CDR2 sequences are SNHLY and FYNNEI. CDR3 protein: CASGDRQAGYSPLHF. Here the CDR3 DNA reads TGTGCCAGCGGCGATCGACAGGCGGGGTATTCACCCCTCCACTTT.

The CDR3 is CASSITPGGGTGELFF. The DNA for the CDR3 is TGTGCCAGCAGTATCACCCCCGGGGGAGGCACCGGGGAGCTGTTTTTT. The chain couples TRBV27 to TRBJ2-2; D is possibly TRBD2 (6 bases). V gave up 5 bases and J gave up 4 bases, with 17 bases separating them. The V gene's germline CDR1 is MNHEY and CDR2 SMNVEV (reference sequence). The CDR3 runs to 16 residues.

CDR3 DNA: TGCAGCGCCACGAACAGTAATGGAAACACCATATATTTT. It specifies CSATNSNGNTIYF. The chain couples TRBV29-1 to TRBJ1-3; D uncertain. Trimming took 7 bases from V and 3 from J, leaving 13 bases between them. Germline V gene data show CDR1 as SQVTM and CDR2 as ANQGSEA. This CDR3 has 13 residues.

The chain uses TRBV18 and TRBJ2-1; D is uncertain. V was trimmed by 0 bases and J by 6 bases, leaving 9 bases between them. There are 14 residues in the CDR3. CDR1 is KGHSH and CDR2 is LQKENI in the germline V gene. The CDR3 protein is CASSPPEGFNEQFF. The CDR3 DNA reads TGTGCCAGCTCACCACCAGAAGGTTTCAATGAGCAGTTCTTC.

The rearrangement links TRBV6-1 to TRBJ1-6, with 7 bases aligning to TRBD1. The ends lost 5 bases at V and 7 bases at J; junction bases unmatched: 8. This CDR3 spans 15 amino acids. Germline loops: CDR1 MNHNS, CDR2 SASEGT. The chain's CDR3 is CASSLRQGGNSPLHF. CDR3 nucleotides: TGTGCCAGCAGTCTCCGACAGGGAGGGAATTCACCCCTCCACTTT.

The gene calls are TRBV7-2 and TRBJ1-3; a possible D gene is TRBD1 (5 bases). V lost 5 bases, J lost 3 bases, and 20 bases lay in between. The CDR3 contains 17 residues. Germline V gene data show CDR1 as SGHTA and CDR2 as FQGNSA. The CDR3 bases are TGTGCCAGCAGCCCAGCCGGGACTGCCTTTGGTGGAAACACCATATATTTT. Its translation: CASSPAGTAFGGNTIYF. The whole variable domain, remainder taken from reference TRBV7-2 and TRBJ1-3, is GAGVSQSPSNKVTEKGKDVELRCDPISGHTALYWYRQSLGQGLEFLIYFQGNSAPDKSGLPSDRFSAERTGGSVSTLTIQRTQQEDSAVYLCASSPAGTAFGGNTIYFGEGSWLTVV.

This chain connects TRBV5-4 to TRBJ2-2; 7 nucleotides match TRBD1. CDR3 length: 16 residues. Germline values: CDR1 SGHNT, CDR2 YYREEE (reference sequence). Trimming at V came to 4 bases and at J to 0 bases, leaving 6 bases not matched to a gene. The CDR3 bases are TGTGCCAGCAGCCGGGACAGACCTGCGAACACCGGGGAGCTGTTTTTT. Translated: CASSRDRPANTGELFF.

This chain links TRBV7-8 with TRBJ2-1, with 10 bases fitting TRBD2. J gave up 10 bases and V 5 bases, and 11 bases lay outside the gene matches. The CDR3 sequence is 15 residues long. CDR1 is SGHVS, CDR2 FQNEAQ, per germline. CDR3: CASSLTSGAFAEQFF. The CDR3 DNA follows: TGTGCCAGCAGCCTAACTAGCGGGGCATTCGCGGAGCAGTTCTTC.

J is TRBJ2-1 and V is TRBV2, with D unresolved. The germline CDR1 and CDR2 sequences are SNHLY and FYNNEI. The CDR3 has 13 residues. Trimming pared 6 bases from V and 0 bases from J, leaving 6 bases between. The CDR3 DNA reads as TGTGCCAGCAGGCTCGACTCCTACAATGAGCAGTTCTTC. Translating gives CASRLDSYNEQFF. The full variable domain, in which reference TRBV2 and TRBJ2-1 provide the parts outside the CDR3, is EPEVTQTPSHQVTQMGQEVILRCVPISNHLYFYWYRQILGQKVEFLVSFYNNEISEKSEIFDDQFSVERPDGSNFTLKIRSTKLEDSAMYFCASRLDSYNEQFFGPGTRLTVL.

This clonotype turned up a few times. The CDR3 DNA follows: TGTGCCAGCCTTCGCAGGGAGGGTGAGACCCAGTACTTC. Translation gives CASLRREGETQYF. The chain couples TRBV12-3 or TRBV12-4 to TRBJ2-5, with TRBD2 matching 7 bases. The CDR3 has 13 amino acids. After removal of 8 bases from V and 5 bases from J, the junction contained 8 bases not matched to a gene.

The count of this clonotype is one. The V gene is TRBV14, the J gene TRBJ2-2; D remains ambiguous. Germline CDR1 SGHDN, CDR2 FVKESK. The CDR3 totals 15 residues. The V gene lost 5 bases and the J gene lost 3 bases, with 13 bases spanning the gap. This CDR3 reads CASSARAPDTGELFF. CDR3 coding DNA: TGTGCCAGCAGCGCAAGGGCTCCAGACACCGGGGAGCTGTTTTTT.

This clonotype was detected only a few times. This chain links TRBV2 with TRBJ2-5; D might be TRBD2 (5 bases). The CDR3 extends over 12 amino acids. V lost 6 bases to trimming and J lost 2 bases, with 7 bases between them. From germline, CDR1 is SNHLY and CDR2 FYNNEI. The CDR3 loop is CASRDWQETQYF. CDR3 nucleotides: TGTGCCAGCAGGGACTGGCAAGAGACCCAGTACTTC.

The V call is TRBV28, the J call TRBJ2-7; D remains ambiguous. The germline V gene has CDR1 MDHEN and CDR2 SYDVKM. V was clipped by 1 base and J by 4 bases, with 5 bases between them. This CDR3 spans 12 amino acids. CDR3 sequence: CASSLYTYEQYF. The CDR3, as DNA: TGTGCCAGCAGTTTATACACTTACGAGCAGTACTTC.

This clonotype was found a few times. The chain couples TRBV20-1 to TRBJ2-3; 11 bases match TRBD2. Germline CDR1 reads DFQATT; CDR2 reads SNEGSKA (reference sequence). This CDR3 has 15 residues. The CDR3 DNA reads TGCAGCGTAGCGGGAGGGCCGATTACGTCAGATACGCAGTATTTT. It yields the protein CSVAGGPITSDTQYF.

The rearrangement joins TRBV7-9 to TRBJ1-1, with TRBD1 matching 7 bases. Germline CDR1 reads SEHNR; CDR2 reads FQNEAQ (reference sequence). V lost 4 bases to trimming and J lost 5 bases; unmatched junction nucleotides: 10. CDR3 length: 15 residues. The CDR3 loop reads CASSSLRGPWTEAFF. DNA of the CDR3: TGTGCCAGCAGCTCCCTGAGGGGGCCTTGGACTGAAGCTTTCTTT.

This clonotype turned up a few times. This chain connects TRBV6-1 to TRBJ2-5; 9 positions match TRBD2. After removal of 7 bases from V and 4 bases from J, the junction contained 19 bases not matched to a gene. Per the germline V gene, CDR1 is MNHNS and CDR2 is SASEGT. The CDR3 length is 18 residues. The CDR3: CASTTSGGRAQEGETQYF. The DNA for the CDR3 is TGTGCCAGCACCACATCAGGCGGGAGGGCCCAGGAGGGAGAGACCCAGTACTTC.

V is TRBV6-1 and J is TRBJ2-3; perhaps TRBD2 as D (5 bases). V lost 4 bases, J lost 3 bases, and 14 bases lay in between. This CDR3 contains 15 residues. The germline V gene has CDR1 MNHNS and CDR2 SASEGT. CDR3 coding DNA: TGTGCCAGCAGTGCCCAGTCGGGGTGGACAGATACGCAGTATTTT. It translates to CASSAQSGWTDTQYF.

The chain links TRBV19 to TRBJ1-2; unclear D gene. Germline V gene lookup returns CDR1 LNHDA and CDR2 SQIVND (reference sequence). Trimming took off 3 bases at V and 6 bases at J, with 14 bases between the two ends. This CDR3 contains 14 residues. As DNA, the CDR3 is TGTGCCAGTAGTATGTCAGAATGGCGGCATGGCTACACCTTC. Amino acid sequence: CASSMSEWRHGYTF.

The rearrangement joins TRBV19 to TRBJ1-1; the D is unclear. The ends were cut back, 4 bases at V and 1 base at J, with 7 bases in the middle. This CDR3 contains 13 residues. The germline gives CDR1 LNHDA, CDR2 SQIVND (reference sequence). CDR3: CASSNFQNTEAFF. The CDR3 nucleotides are TGTGCCAGTAGTAACTTCCAGAACACTGAAGCTTTCTTT.

The chain combines TRBV7-9 with TRBJ2-1, with D possibly TRBD2 on 7 matching bases. Germline V gene lookup returns CDR1 SEHNR and CDR2 FQNEAQ (reference sequence). This CDR3 region has 15 residues. The germline V and J ends were trimmed by 8 bases and 5 bases, with 19 bases remaining between them. The CDR3 region is CASGRGGSPNNEQFF. The CDR3 coding sequence is TGTGCCAGCGGCAGGGGCGGGAGTCCCAACAATGAGCAGTTCTTC.

This clonotype has just a few counts. The chain is built from TRBV4-2 and TRBJ2-1, with 8 bases that match TRBD2. Trimming at V came to 0 bases and at J to 7 bases, leaving 20 bases not matched to a gene. The CDR3 has 20 residues. Germline CDR1 reads LGHNA; CDR2 reads YNFKEQ. CDR3: CASSQDRSHRGGTKINEQFF. CDR3 DNA: TGTGCCAGCAGCCAAGACAGGTCCCATCGGGGGGGGACAAAAATAAATGAGCAGTTCTTC.

In the case of this clonotype: Germline and junction disagree at one end, which may indicate a read error. This sequence joins TRBV7-9 and TRBJ2-1; D possibly corresponds to TRBD1 (6 bases). Looked up from germline, CDR1 is SEHNR and CDR2 is FQNEAQ (reference sequence). There are 12 residues in the CDR3. The CDR3 nucleotides read TGTGCCAGCAGCTTAGATTCGGGACACGCACGCTTC. It encodes CASSLDSGHARF.

The chain is built from TRBV5-4 and TRBJ2-3; D uncertain. The CDR3 covers 13 residues. Trimming took off 1 base at V and 0 bases at J, with 3 bases between the two ends. Looked up from germline, CDR1 is SGHNT and CDR2 is YYREEE (reference sequence). CDR3 DNA sequence: TGTGCCAGCAGCTTGTATAGCACAGATACGCAGTATTTT. Translating it yields CASSLYSTDTQYF.

V gene TRBV20-1 combines with J gene TRBJ1-5, with D perhaps matching TRBD1 (5 bases). CDR3 length: 13 residues. Germline V gene lookup returns CDR1 DFQATT and CDR2 SNEGSKA (reference sequence). Trimming took 6 bases from V and 4 from J, leaving 13 bases between them. CDR3 nucleotides: TGCAGTGCCGAACGGGGCCTGAATCAGCCCCAGCATTTT. It is translated as CSAERGLNQPQHF.

V and J are TRBV12-3 or TRBV12-4 and TRBJ1-5, with TRBD1 as a possible D gene (5 bases). This CDR3 has 14 residues. Trimming took off 6 bases at V and 3 bases at J, with 12 bases between the two ends. The CDR3 region is CASSQQDFNQPQHF. As DNA, the CDR3 is TGTGCCAGCAGCCAACAGGATTTCAATCAGCCCCAGCATTTT.